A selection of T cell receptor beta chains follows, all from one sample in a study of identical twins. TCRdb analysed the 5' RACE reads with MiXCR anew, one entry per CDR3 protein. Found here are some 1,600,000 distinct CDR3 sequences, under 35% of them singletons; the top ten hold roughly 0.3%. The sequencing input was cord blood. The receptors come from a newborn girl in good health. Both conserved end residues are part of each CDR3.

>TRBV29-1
CSVDSGTNEQYF
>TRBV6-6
CASSYGNRVSTEAFF
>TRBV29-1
CSVGGTRGEKLFF
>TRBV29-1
CSVVDPLGDTQYF
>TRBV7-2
CASSEGLAGSAYEQYF
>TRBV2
CASSDFALVGNEQFF
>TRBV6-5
CASSYSRWATDTQYF
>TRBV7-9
CASSSGLVSNEQYF
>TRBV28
CASGPRGKLFF
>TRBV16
CASSQSKAGKDEKLFF
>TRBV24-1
CATSADLDTQYF
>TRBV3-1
CASRLSGSRKDTQYF
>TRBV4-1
CASSQDSIIGTGGFGYTF
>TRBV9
CASSVATAGTNEKLFF
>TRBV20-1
CSARVRGQSTEAFF
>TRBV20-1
CSARLETYNSPLHF
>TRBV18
CASSPPQDRGEKLFF
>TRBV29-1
CSVTEAPSSYNEQFF
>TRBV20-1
CSARDRREPSYNEQFF
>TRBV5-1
CASSLVGQRSYEQYF
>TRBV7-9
CASSPGRSGTHSTDTQYF
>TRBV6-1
CASSDGREIYEQYF
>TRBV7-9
CASSFLNGRGGNEQFF
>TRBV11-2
CASSLGGQFNEKLFF
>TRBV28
CASSQTSGRGTNEQFF
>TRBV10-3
CATSTGSWDTEAFF
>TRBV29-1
CSVGPAGAYEQYF
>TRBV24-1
CATSGGSSTDTQYF
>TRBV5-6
CASSLWSGALSGNTIYF